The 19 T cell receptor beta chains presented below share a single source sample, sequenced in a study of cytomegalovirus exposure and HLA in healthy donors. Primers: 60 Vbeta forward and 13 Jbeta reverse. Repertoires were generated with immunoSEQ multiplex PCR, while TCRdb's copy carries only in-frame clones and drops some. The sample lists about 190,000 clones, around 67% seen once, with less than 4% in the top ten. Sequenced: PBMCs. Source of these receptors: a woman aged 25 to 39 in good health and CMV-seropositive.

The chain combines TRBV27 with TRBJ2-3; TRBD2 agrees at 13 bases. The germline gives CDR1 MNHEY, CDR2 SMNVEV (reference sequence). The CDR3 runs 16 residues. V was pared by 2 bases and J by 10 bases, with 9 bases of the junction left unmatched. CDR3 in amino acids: CASSLPGLAGISAQYF. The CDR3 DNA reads TGTGCCAGCAGTTTACCGGGACTAGCGGGAATTAGCGCGCAGTATTTT.

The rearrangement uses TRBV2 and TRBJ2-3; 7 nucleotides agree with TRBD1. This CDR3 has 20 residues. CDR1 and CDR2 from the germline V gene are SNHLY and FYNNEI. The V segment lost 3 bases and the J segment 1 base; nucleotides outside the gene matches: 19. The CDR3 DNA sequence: TGTGCCAGCAGTGAGGCGCCCGATTCCAGACGAGGGGGCGGCACAGATACGCAGTATTTT. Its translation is CASSEAPDSRRGGGTDTQYF.

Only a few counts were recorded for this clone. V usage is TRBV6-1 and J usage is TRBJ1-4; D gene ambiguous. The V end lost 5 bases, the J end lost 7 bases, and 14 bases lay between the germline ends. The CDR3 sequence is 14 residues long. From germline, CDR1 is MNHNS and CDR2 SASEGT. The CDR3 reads CASSFRGAGEKLFF. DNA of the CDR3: TGTGCCAGCAGTTTCCGGGGTGCGGGTGAAAAACTGTTTTTT.

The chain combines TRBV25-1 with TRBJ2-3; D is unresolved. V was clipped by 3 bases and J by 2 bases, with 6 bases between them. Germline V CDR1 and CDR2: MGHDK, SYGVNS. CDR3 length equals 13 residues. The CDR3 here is CASSDPYTDTQYF. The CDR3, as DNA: TGTGCCAGCAGTGACCCCTACACAGATACGCAGTATTTT.

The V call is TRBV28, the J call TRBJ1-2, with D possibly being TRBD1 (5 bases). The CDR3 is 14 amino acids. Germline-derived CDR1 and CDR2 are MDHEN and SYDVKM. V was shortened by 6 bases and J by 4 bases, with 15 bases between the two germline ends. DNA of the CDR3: TGTGCCAGCAGGGGTCCTGGGGGAGGCTATGGCTACACCTTC. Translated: CASRGPGGGYGYTF.

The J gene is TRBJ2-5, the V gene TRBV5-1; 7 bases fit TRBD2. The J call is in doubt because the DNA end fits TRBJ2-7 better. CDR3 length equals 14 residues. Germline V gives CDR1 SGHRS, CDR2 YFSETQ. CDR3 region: CASSVLGGRDEQYF. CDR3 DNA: TGCGCCAGCAGCGTCCTTGGCGGGAGAGACGAGCAGTACTTC.

The CDR3 bases are TGTGCCAGTAGTATAGAGGGACAGAGAGTCGATGAGCAGTTCTTC. Translating gives CASSIEGQRVDEQFF. The rearrangement joins TRBV19 to TRBJ2-1, with 7 bases matching TRBD1. Germline CDR1 LNHDA, CDR2 SQIVND (reference sequence). With V trimmed by 0 bases and J by 8 bases, 7 bases remained unmatched. CDR3 length: 15 residues. Supplemented by reference TRBV19 and TRBJ2-1, the full variable domain reads DGGITQSPKYLFRKEGQNVTLSCEQNLNHDAMYWYRQDPGQGLRLIYYSQIVNDFQKGDIAEGYSVSREKKESFPLTVTSAQKNPTAFYLCASSIEGQRVDEQFFGPGTRLTVL.

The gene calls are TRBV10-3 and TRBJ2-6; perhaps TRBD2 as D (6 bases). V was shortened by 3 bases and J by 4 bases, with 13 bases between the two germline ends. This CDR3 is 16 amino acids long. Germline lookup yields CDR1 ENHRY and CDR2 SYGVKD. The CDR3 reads CAISDRLAQGANVLTF. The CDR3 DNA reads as TGTGCCATCAGTGATCGGCTAGCGCAGGGGGCCAACGTCCTGACTTTC.

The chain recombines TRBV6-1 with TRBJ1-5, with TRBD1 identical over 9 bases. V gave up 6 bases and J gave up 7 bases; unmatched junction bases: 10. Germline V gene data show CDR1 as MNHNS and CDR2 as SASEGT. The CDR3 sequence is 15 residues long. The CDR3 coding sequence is TGTGCCAGCAGCGGAGCCGGGACAGGGAGCCAGCCCCAGCATTTT. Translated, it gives CASSGAGTGSQPQHF.

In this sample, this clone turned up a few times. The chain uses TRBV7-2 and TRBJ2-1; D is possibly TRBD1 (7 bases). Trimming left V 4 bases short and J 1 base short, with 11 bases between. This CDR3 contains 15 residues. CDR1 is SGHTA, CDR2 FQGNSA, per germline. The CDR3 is CASSSRGRSYNEQFF. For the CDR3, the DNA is TGTGCCAGCAGCTCCAGGGGGAGGTCCTACAATGAGCAGTTCTTC.

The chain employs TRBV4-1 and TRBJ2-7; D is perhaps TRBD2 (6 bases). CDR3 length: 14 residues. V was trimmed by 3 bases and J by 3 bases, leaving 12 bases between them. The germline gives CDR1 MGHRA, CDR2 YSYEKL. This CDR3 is CASSHRESLYEQYF. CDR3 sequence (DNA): TGCGCCAGCAGCCACCGGGAGTCCCTCTACGAGCAGTACTTC.

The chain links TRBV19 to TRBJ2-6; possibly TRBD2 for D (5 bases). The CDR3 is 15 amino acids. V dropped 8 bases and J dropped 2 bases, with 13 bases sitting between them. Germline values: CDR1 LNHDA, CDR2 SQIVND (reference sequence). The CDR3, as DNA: TGTGCCAGTGGACTTTATGAGGCTGGGGCCAACGTCCTGACTTTC. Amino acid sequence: CASGLYEAGANVLTF.

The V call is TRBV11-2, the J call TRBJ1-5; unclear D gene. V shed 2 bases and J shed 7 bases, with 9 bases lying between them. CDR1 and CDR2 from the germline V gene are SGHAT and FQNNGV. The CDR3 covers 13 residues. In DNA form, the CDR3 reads TGTGCCAGCAGCTTATCGGCGGTCCAGCCCCAGCATTTT. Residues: CASSLSAVQPQHF.

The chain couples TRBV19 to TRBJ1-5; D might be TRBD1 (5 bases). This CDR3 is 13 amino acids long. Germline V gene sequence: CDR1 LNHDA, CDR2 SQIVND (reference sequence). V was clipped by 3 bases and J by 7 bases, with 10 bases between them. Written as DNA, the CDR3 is TGTGCCAGTAGTATGCAGGGTCAACAGCCCCAGCATTTT. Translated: CASSMQGQQPQHF.

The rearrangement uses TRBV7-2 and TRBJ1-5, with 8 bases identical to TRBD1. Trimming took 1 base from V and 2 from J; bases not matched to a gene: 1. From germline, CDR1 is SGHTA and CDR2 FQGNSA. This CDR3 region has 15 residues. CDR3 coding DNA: TGTGCCAGCAGCTTAGGACAGGGGCGCAATCAGCCCCAGCATTTT. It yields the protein CASSLGQGRNQPQHF.

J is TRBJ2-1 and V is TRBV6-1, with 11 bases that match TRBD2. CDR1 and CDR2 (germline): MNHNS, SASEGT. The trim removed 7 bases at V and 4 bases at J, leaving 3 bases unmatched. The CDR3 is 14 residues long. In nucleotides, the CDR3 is TGTGCCAGCACCGGGACTAGCGGATACAATGAGCAGTTCTTC. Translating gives CASTGTSGYNEQFF.

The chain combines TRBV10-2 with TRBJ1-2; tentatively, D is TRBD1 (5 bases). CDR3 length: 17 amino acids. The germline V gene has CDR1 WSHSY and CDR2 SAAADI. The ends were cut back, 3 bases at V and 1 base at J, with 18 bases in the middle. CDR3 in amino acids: CASSDFQGGGYNYGYTF. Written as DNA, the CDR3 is TGCGCCAGCAGTGACTTTCAGGGCGGGGGATATAACTATGGCTACACCTTC.

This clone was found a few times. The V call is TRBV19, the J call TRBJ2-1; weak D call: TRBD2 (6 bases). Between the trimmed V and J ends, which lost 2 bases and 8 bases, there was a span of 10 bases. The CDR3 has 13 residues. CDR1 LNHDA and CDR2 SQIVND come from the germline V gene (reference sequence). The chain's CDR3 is CASSIRGNHEQFF. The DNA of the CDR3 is TGTGCCAGTAGTATACGCGGGAACCATGAGCAGTTCTTC.

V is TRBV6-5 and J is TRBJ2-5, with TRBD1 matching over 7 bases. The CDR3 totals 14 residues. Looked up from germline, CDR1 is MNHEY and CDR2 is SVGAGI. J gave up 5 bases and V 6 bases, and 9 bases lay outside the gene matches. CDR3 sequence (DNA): TGTGCCAGCAGCATCTCTTTCAGGGGGGAGACCCAGTACTTC. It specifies CASSISFRGETQYF.